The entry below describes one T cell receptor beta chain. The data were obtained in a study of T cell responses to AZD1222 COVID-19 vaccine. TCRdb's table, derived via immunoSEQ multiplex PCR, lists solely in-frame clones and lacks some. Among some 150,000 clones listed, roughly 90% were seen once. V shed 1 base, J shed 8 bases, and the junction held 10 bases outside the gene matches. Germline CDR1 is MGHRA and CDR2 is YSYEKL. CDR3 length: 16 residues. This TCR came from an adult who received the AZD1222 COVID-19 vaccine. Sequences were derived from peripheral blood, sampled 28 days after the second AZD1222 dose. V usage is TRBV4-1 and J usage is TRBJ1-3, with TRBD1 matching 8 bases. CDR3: CASSQVTGGTADTIYF. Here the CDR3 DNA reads TGCGCCAGCAGCCAAGTAACAGGGGGGACTGCGGACACCATATATTTT.